Shown below are 20 T cell receptor beta chains from a single sample sequenced in a study of blood T cells in healthy people across ages. It was with a sample-barcoded 5' primer and a J-beta primer mix that a second PCR of about 6 to 12 cycles was run. TCRdb fed the 5' RACE reads into MiXCR, producing one record per CDR3 protein. The sample lists hundreds of thousands of distinct CDR3 sequences, approximately 50% occurring once. Sequenced input: blood. The receptors here all came from a woman aged 55-75 years in good health.

The chain is built from TRBV3-1 and TRBJ1-2; TRBD1 matches 10 bases. CDR1 and CDR2 from the germline V gene are LGHDT and YNNKEL (reference sequence). V shed 4 bases and J 2 bases; nucleotides not matched to a gene: 4. The CDR3 runs to 15 residues. The CDR3 nucleotides read TGTGCCAGCAGCCCATGGGACAGGGGAAACTATGGCTACACCTTC. It translates to CASSPWDRGNYGYTF.

This clonotype was counted a few times. The CDR3 here is CSISYRPYGYTF. The DNA of the CDR3 is TGCAGCATCTCGTACAGACCCTATGGCTACACCTTC. The chain combines TRBV29-1 with TRBJ1-2; no firm D call. V was clipped by 8 bases and J by 4 bases, with 14 bases between them. Germline V CDR1 and CDR2: SQVTM, ANQGSEA. The length of the CDR3 is 12 residues.

By frequency in the sample, this clonotype is medium-sized. The chain employs TRBV4-3 and TRBJ2-1; perhaps D is TRBD1 or TRBD2 (5 bases each). The germline CDR1 and CDR2 sequences are LGHNA and YSLEER. Between the trimmed V and J ends, which lost 1 base and 4 bases, there was a span of 17 bases. The CDR3 covers 17 residues. CDR3 DNA sequence: TGCGCCAGCAGCCAAGTAAGGGGAGTCCTTAGTTACAATGAGCAGTTCTTC. This gives the protein CASSQVRGVLSYNEQFF.

Only a few counts were recorded for this clonotype. The chain carries TRBV5-1 and TRBJ2-6; D gene uncertain. The CDR3 covers 15 residues. Per germline, CDR1 SGHRS and CDR2 YFSETQ. V dropped 5 bases and J dropped 4 bases, with 13 bases sitting between them. CDR3 bases: TGCGCCAGCAGTGCTGGTTCAGCGGGGGCCAACGTCCTGACTTTC. As protein: CASSAGSAGANVLTF. The entire variable domain, with the rest obtained from reference TRBV5-1 and TRBJ2-6, is as follows: KAGVTQTPRYLIKTRGQQVTLSCSPISGHRSVSWYQQTPGQGLQFLFEYFSETQRNKGNFPGRFSGRQFSNSRSEMNVSTLELGDSALYLCASSAGSAGANVLTFGAGSRLTVL.

CDR3 sequence reads: CSVEDLGGADNEQFF. Written as DNA, the CDR3 is TGCAGCGTTGAAGATCTCGGGGGGGCAGACAATGAGCAGTTCTTC. V is TRBV29-1 and J is TRBJ2-1; 8 bases fit TRBD2. V shed 0 bases, J shed 5 bases, and the junction held 6 bases outside the gene matches. The CDR3 runs 15 residues. Per germline, CDR1 SQVTM and CDR2 ANQGSEA.

The V and J genes are TRBV7-9 and TRBJ1-2; D gene ambiguous. CDR3 length equals 13 residues. V dropped 1 base and J dropped 6 bases, with 9 bases sitting between them. Germline V gene sequence: CDR1 SEHNR, CDR2 FQNEAQ (reference sequence). CDR3 amino acids: CASSLEGMDGYTF. The CDR3 DNA is TGTGCCAGCAGCTTAGAAGGAATGGATGGCTACACCTTC.

The chain is built from TRBV6-1 and TRBJ1-3; the D is unclear. This CDR3 contains 15 residues. With 7 bases removed from V and 0 bases from J, the gap between germline ends came to 13 bases. CDR1 MNHNS and CDR2 SASEGT come from the germline V gene. As DNA, the CDR3 is TGTGCCAGCAAATACGACGGGAGCTCTGGAAACACCATATATTTT. It encodes CASKYDGSSGNTIYF.

V is TRBV3-1 and J is TRBJ2-4; D gene unclear. Germline V gives CDR1 LGHDT, CDR2 YNNKEL (reference sequence). This CDR3 spans 15 amino acids. Trimming cost V 3 bases and J 3 bases, with 12 bases left between them. The CDR3 DNA is TGTGCCAGCAGCCAGGGCGAGATCAGCAAAAACATTCAGTACTTC. Translated: CASSQGEISKNIQYF.

There are a few counts of this clonotype. The chain carries TRBV7-3 and TRBJ2-5, with TRBD2 matching 9 bases. The germline V gene has CDR1 SGHTA and CDR2 FQGTGA. J gave up 5 bases and V 4 bases, and 5 bases lay outside the gene matches. There are 14 residues in the CDR3. This chain's CDR3 is CASSSLGLAETQYF. DNA for the CDR3: TGTGCCAGCAGCTCCCTTGGACTAGCGGAGACCCAGTACTTC.

The V call is TRBV20-1, the J call TRBJ2-7; no reliable D call. In germline, CDR1 is DFQATT, CDR2 SNEGSKA (reference sequence). Trimming pared 3 bases from V and 7 bases from J, leaving 25 bases between. The CDR3 contains 16 residues. CDR3 bases: TGCAGTGCTAGTCTGATCCAGAGAAGCTCCTACAATGAGCAGTACTTC. Translated: CSASLIQRSSYNEQYF.

The V and J genes are TRBV12-3 or TRBV12-4 and TRBJ2-6; TRBD1 is a possible D gene (5 bases). This CDR3 is 18 amino acids long. V lost 6 bases and J 4 bases, leaving 22 bases between the germline ends. CDR3 sequence: CASSPTVQVGFGANVLTF. Here the CDR3 DNA reads TGTGCCAGCAGCCCGACAGTCCAGGTAGGATTCGGGGCCAACGTCCTGACTTTC.

The chain carries TRBV29-1 and TRBJ2-7, with TRBD2 matching over 10 bases. CDR3 length: 13 residues. Germline V CDR1 and CDR2: SQVTM, ANQGSEA. Trimming at V came to 8 bases and at J to 1 base, leaving 5 bases not matched to a gene. CDR3 residues: CSIGLADSYEQYF. In DNA form, the CDR3 reads TGCAGCATAGGACTAGCGGATTCCTACGAGCAGTACTTC.

This clonotype has a handful of counts. This rearrangement joins TRBV14 to TRBJ2-2; 7 nucleotides match TRBD2. V shed 4 bases and J 1 base; nucleotides not matched to a gene: 3. From germline, CDR1 is SGHDN and CDR2 FVKESK. The CDR3 runs to 15 residues. The chain's CDR3 is CASSLSGVNTGELFF. The DNA for the CDR3 is TGTGCCAGCAGCCTAAGCGGGGTGAACACCGGGGAGCTGTTTTTT. Variable domain in full (rest from reference TRBV14 and TRBJ2-2): EAGVTQFPSHSVIEKGQTVTLRCDPISGHDNLYWYRRVMGKEIKFLLHFVKESKQDESGMPNNRFLAERTGGTYSTLKVQPAELEDSGVYFCASSLSGVNTGELFFGEGSRLTVL.

The chain has TRBV10-3 and TRBJ2-7, with 7 bases matching TRBD2. V dropped 0 bases and J dropped 0; count of bases not matched to a gene: 8. In germline, CDR1 is ENHRY, CDR2 SYGVKD. The CDR3 totals 17 residues. CDR3 in DNA: TGTGCCATCAGTGAGTCCAAGGACCTAGCGGTCTCCTACGAGCAGTACTTC. Its translation: CAISESKDLAVSYEQYF.

The V call is TRBV29-1, the J call TRBJ1-2, with TRBD1 matching 8 bases. Germline V gene lookup returns CDR1 SQVTM and CDR2 ANQGSEA. The CDR3 is made up of 15 amino acids. Trimming cost V 6 bases and J 7 bases; bases outside gene matches: 16. The CDR3 reads CSVERHGQGSGGYTF. The CDR3 DNA reads TGCAGCGTGGAAAGACACGGACAGGGCTCGGGTGGCTACACCTTC.

This sequence joins TRBV9 and TRBJ2-7, with 9 bases fitting TRBD1. The end of the DNA aligns better with TRBJ2-5, so the J call may be wrong. The CDR3 length is 16 residues. CDR1 and CDR2 from the germline V gene are SGDLS and YYNGEE. This CDR3 is CASSASGTGSLETQYF. DNA for the CDR3: TGTGCCAGCAGCGCCTCCGGGACAGGGTCATTGGAGACCCAGTACTTC.

The chain uses TRBV7-3 and TRBJ2-7; 8 bases map to TRBD2. This CDR3 comprises 14 residues. Trimming cost V 2 bases and J 7 bases; bases outside gene matches: 7. The germline V gene encodes CDR1 SGHTA and CDR2 FQGTGA. The CDR3 spells CASSLAGGGKEQYF. CDR3 sequence (DNA): TGTGCCAGCAGCTTAGCGGGAGGCGGCAAGGAGCAGTACTTC. The whole variable domain, remainder taken from reference TRBV7-3 and TRBJ2-7, is GAGVSQTPSNKVTEKGKYVELRCDPISGHTALYWYRQSLGQGPEFLIYFQGTGAADDSGLPNDRFFAVRPEGSVSTLKIQRTERGDSAVYLCASSLAGGGKEQYFGPGTRLTVT.

V usage is TRBV7-3 and J usage is TRBJ2-1; TRBD2 matches at 13 bases. The CDR3 runs to 15 residues. V gave up 5 bases and J gave up 7 bases; unmatched junction bases: 5. The V gene's germline CDR1 is SGHTA and CDR2 FQGTGA. Here the CDR3 DNA reads TGTGCCAGCAGCACACTAGCGGGAGGGCTGAATGAGCAGTTCTTC. Amino acids: CASSTLAGGLNEQFF.

This chain joins TRBV7-2 and TRBJ2-4, with 8 bases fitting TRBD1. With V trimmed by 8 bases and J by 4 bases, 4 bases remained unmatched. This CDR3 comprises 13 residues. CDR1 and CDR2 from the germline V gene are SGHTA and FQGNSA. Written as DNA, the CDR3 is TGTGCCAGCGGTTGGACAGGGAAAAACATTCAGTACTTC. Translation: CASGWTGKNIQYF.

The CDR3 nucleotides are TGCAGTGCTAGAGATTCGTCCAGGGACAGGAGCACAGATACGCAGTATTTT. Residues: CSARDSSRDRSTDTQYF. The genes are TRBV20-1 and TRBJ2-3, with 8 bases lining up with TRBD1. The junction had 8 bases not matched to a gene; V was cut back by 0 bases and J by 0 bases. Germline CDR1 DFQATT, CDR2 SNEGSKA (reference sequence). This CDR3 region has 17 residues.